What follows are 19 T cell receptor beta chains derived from one specimen sequenced in a study of T cell responses to AZD1222 COVID-19 vaccine. The data were produced by immunoSEQ multiplex PCR, yet TCRdb's version contains in-frame clones alone and is incomplete. The sample consists of 100,000 to 140,000 clones, 70% to 90% of them appearing once. Sequences were derived from peripheral blood, sampled 28 days after the second AZD1222 dose. Receptors originate from an adult who received the AZD1222 COVID-19 vaccine.

This sequence joins TRBV27 and TRBJ1-2; no clear D. V lost 3 bases to trimming and J lost 4 bases, with 6 bases between them. CDR1 MNHEY and CDR2 SMNVEV come from the germline V gene (reference sequence). The CDR3 is made up of 12 amino acids. The DNA of the CDR3 is TGTGCCAGCAGTTTGGCGGGCTATGGCTACACCTTC. It encodes CASSLAGYGYTF.

The gene calls are TRBV7-9 and TRBJ1-2; possibly TRBD1 for D (5 bases). The germline V and J ends were trimmed by 1 base and 4 bases, with 13 bases remaining between them. CDR3 size: 15 residues. Germline CDR1 is SEHNR and CDR2 is FQNEAQ (reference sequence). DNA for the CDR3: TGTGCCAGCAGCTTAGTGGGGGTAGAGGGCTATGGCTACACCTTC. This translates into CASSLVGVEGYGYTF.

This rearrangement joins TRBV4-3 to TRBJ2-2; D gene unclear. This CDR3 is built from 18 residues. Looked up from germline, CDR1 is LGHNA and CDR2 is YSLEER. V was trimmed by 0 bases and J by 3 bases, leaving 17 bases between them. The CDR3 spells CASSQEKVGGTHTGELFF. Here the CDR3 DNA reads TGCGCCAGCAGCCAAGAGAAAGTCGGCGGCACCCACACCGGGGAGCTGTTTTTT.

The CDR3 DNA follows: TGTGCCAGCAGTCCCGGACAGGGTACCTACGAGCAGTACTTC. It translates to CASSPGQGTYEQYF. The rearrangement joins TRBV27 to TRBJ2-7, with TRBD1 matching 8 bases. Germline values: CDR1 MNHEY, CDR2 SMNVEV (reference sequence). This CDR3 region has 14 residues. V shed 5 bases, J shed 2 bases, and the junction held 5 bases outside the gene matches.

The CDR3 here is CASHNRVANTGELFF. The DNA for the CDR3 is TGTGCCAGCCACAACAGGGTGGCGAACACCGGGGAGCTGTTTTTT. The chain combines TRBV6-5 with TRBJ2-2; D is perhaps TRBD1 (6 bases). V lost 8 bases, J lost 0 bases, and 13 bases lay in between. The CDR3 runs 15 residues. Germline values: CDR1 MNHEY, CDR2 SVGAGI.

The rearrangement joins TRBV2 to TRBJ1-5; TRBD1 agrees at 7 bases. The CDR3 sequence is 14 residues long. V was pared by 5 bases and J by 5 bases, with 6 bases of the junction left unmatched. Germline loops: CDR1 SNHLY, CDR2 FYNNEI. The CDR3 reads CASSKDRVYQPQHF. The CDR3 region has the DNA TGTGCCAGCAGTAAAGACAGGGTTTATCAGCCCCAGCATTTT.

The chain links TRBV19 to TRBJ1-5, with D possibly TRBD1 on 6 matching bases. The CDR3 is 16 residues long. Germline assignment: CDR1 LNHDA and CDR2 SQIVND (reference sequence). The germline V and J ends were trimmed by 4 bases and 3 bases, with 16 bases remaining between them. CDR3 region: CASSTVPGVNNQPQHF. CDR3 DNA sequence: TGTGCCAGTAGTACAGTGCCAGGGGTAAACAATCAGCCCCAGCATTTT.

The J gene is TRBJ1-5, the V gene TRBV28, with D uncertain. The germline gives CDR1 MDHEN, CDR2 SYDVKM. This CDR3 is 15 amino acids long. With 2 bases removed from V and 1 base from J, the gap between germline ends came to 9 bases. The CDR3 DNA reads as TGTGCCAGCAGTTTAATTGGGATAAGCAATCAGCCCCAGCATTTT. As protein: CASSLIGISNQPQHF. Full variable domain (remainder filled in from reference TRBV28 and TRBJ1-5): DVKVTQSSRYLVKRTGEKVFLECVQDMDHENMFWYRQDPGLGLRLIYFSYDVKMKEKGDIPEGYSVSREKKERFSLILESASTNQTSMYLCASSLIGISNQPQHFGDGTRLSIL.

In its sample, this clone was seen a few times. The chain uses TRBV11-2 and TRBJ1-4; 9 bases fit TRBD1. Germline CDR1 reads SGHAT; CDR2 reads FQNNGV. The CDR3 loop spans 15 amino acids. The ends lost 5 bases at V and 8 bases at J; junction bases unmatched: 9. This CDR3 is CASSGSGTGYEKLFF. CDR3 nucleotides: TGTGCCAGCAGCGGCTCCGGGACAGGGTACGAAAAACTGTTTTTT.

The rearrangement joins TRBV5-4 to TRBJ2-2; the D is unclear. This CDR3 contains 14 residues. V was clipped by 0 bases and J by 5 bases, with 8 bases between them. Germline V CDR1 and CDR2: SGHNT, YYREEE (reference sequence). CDR3 DNA: TGTGCCAGCAGCTTGGGGCCCGTTACCGGGGAGCTGTTTTTT. Its translation is CASSLGPVTGELFF.

The CDR3 DNA reads TGTGCCAGCAGTCCGCGGGGGCCCTACAATGAGCAGTTCTTC. This sequence encodes CASSPRGPYNEQFF. V is TRBV6-6 and J is TRBJ2-1; D may be TRBD2 (7 bases). Germline CDR1 and CDR2: MNHNY and SVGAGI (reference sequence). The germline V and J ends were trimmed by 5 bases and 2 bases, with 10 bases remaining between them. This CDR3 is built from 14 residues.

The rearrangement uses TRBV9 and TRBJ1-6; 7 nucleotides agree with TRBD1. Trimming at V came to 3 bases and at J to 9 bases, leaving 3 bases not matched to a gene. CDR3 length equals 13 residues. The V gene's germline CDR1 is SGDLS and CDR2 YYNGEE. CDR3 loop: CASSGTGASPLHF. The DNA of the CDR3 is TGTGCCAGCAGCGGAACAGGGGCTTCACCCCTCCACTTT.

The chain combines TRBV15 with TRBJ1-6; tentatively, D is TRBD1 (5 bases). Germline assignment: CDR1 LNHNV and CDR2 YYDKDF (reference sequence). This CDR3 is 19 amino acids long. Trimming took off 0 bases at V and 0 bases at J, with 15 bases between the two ends. CDR3 residues: CATSRDWVRDSSYNSPLHF. In nucleotides, the CDR3 is TGTGCCACCAGCAGAGATTGGGTGCGCGACAGCTCCTATAATTCACCCCTCCACTTT.

The CDR3 loop reads CASRREVGLATEQYF. The CDR3 nucleotides are TGTGCCAGCAGGAGGGAGGTTGGACTAGCTACCGAGCAGTACTTC. The chain couples TRBV6-5 to TRBJ2-7, with 8 bases that match TRBD2. After removal of 6 bases from V and 6 bases from J, the junction contained 13 bases not matched to a gene. The CDR3 has 15 amino acids. CDR1 MNHEY and CDR2 SVGAGI come from the germline V gene.

In its sample, this clone was seen once. CDR3 nucleotides: TGTGCCAGCAGCTTAGGTGATCTGATCGGTTCACCCCTCCACTTT. This gives the protein CASSLGDLIGSPLHF. The chain joins TRBV7-6 to TRBJ1-6; D remains unclear. The CDR3 totals 15 residues. Trimming cost V 1 base and J 9 bases, with 13 bases left between them. Germline assignment: CDR1 SGHVS and CDR2 FNYEAQ.

This chain uses TRBV5-6 with TRBJ2-1; D remains ambiguous. CDR3 length equals 12 residues. V shed 6 bases and J shed 6 bases, with 10 bases lying between them. The germline V gene has CDR1 SGHDT and CDR2 YYEEEE. CDR3 sequence reads: CASNEQRNEQFF. The CDR3, as DNA: TGTGCCAGCAATGAACAGCGCAATGAGCAGTTCTTC.

The DNA for the CDR3 is TGCGCCAGCATCCGGACAGGGGCCCCAAACTATGGCTACACCTTC. Protein sequence: CASIRTGAPNYGYTF. V gene TRBV10-1 combines with J gene TRBJ1-2, with 9 bases identical to TRBD1. CDR1 and CDR2 from the germline V gene are WNHNN and SYGVQD (reference sequence). V shed 7 bases, J shed 2 bases, and the junction held 8 bases outside the gene matches. CDR3 length: 15 residues.

The V call is TRBV19, the J call TRBJ2-2, with D possibly matching TRBD2 (7 bases). This CDR3 contains 15 residues. The germline gives CDR1 LNHDA, CDR2 SQIVND (reference sequence). V gave up 9 bases and J gave up 3 bases, with 17 bases separating them. Here the CDR3 reads CASDARGGDTGELFF. For the CDR3, the DNA is TGTGCCAGCGACGCCAGGGGAGGGGACACCGGGGAGCTGTTTTTT.

The CDR3 DNA reads as TGTGCCAGCAGTTACGTTGGTCAGACTCGCAAAAACATTCAGTACTTC. Its protein product is CASSYVGQTRKNIQYF. The genes are TRBV6-2 or TRBV6-3 and TRBJ2-4; D is unclear. Germline CDR1 MNHEY, CDR2 SVGEGT. This CDR3 spans 16 amino acids. V lost 2 bases to trimming and J lost 3 bases, with 14 bases between them.